One sample yielded the 9 T cell receptor beta chains listed below, sequenced in a study of T cell repertoires in cytomegalovirus infection. TCRdb re-analysed the reads in MiXCR, keeping a single row per CDR3 protein. This sample yields fewer than 200,000 distinct CDR3 sequences, of which about an eighth are seen a single time; roughly 27% belongs to the top ten. The sample was PBMCs. The receptors here all came from a human donor in good health (CMV status not recorded). Some clones in this sample may be carry-over from other donors' samples.

This clonotype was detected many times. J is TRBJ1-1 and V is TRBV3-1; possible D gene TRBD1, 5 bases. V was clipped by 4 bases and J by 4 bases, with 13 bases between them. Germline CDR1 is LGHDT and CDR2 is YNNKEL (reference sequence). The CDR3 is made up of 14 amino acids. CDR3 sequence reads: CASSPSGTTTEAFF. CDR3 nucleotide sequence: TGTGCCAGCAGCCCCTCAGGGACCACCACTGAAGCTTTCTTT.

This clonotype was observed many times. The J gene is TRBJ2-6, the V gene TRBV12-3 or TRBV12-4; tentatively, D is TRBD1 (6 bases). This CDR3 has 17 amino acids. Trimming shortened V by 1 base and J by 1 base, and 11 bases separated the two germline ends. The CDR3, as DNA: TGTGCCAGCAGTTTAGAACTTCAGGGGTCTGGGGCCAACGTCCTGACTTTC. Translated, it gives CASSLELQGSGANVLTF.

This rearrangement joins TRBV12-3 or TRBV12-4 to TRBJ1-1, with D hard to call. The CDR3 length is 12 residues. The V gene lost 1 base and the J gene lost 5 bases, with 5 bases spanning the gap. DNA of the CDR3: TGTGCCAGCAGTTTAGTGGAAACTGAAGCTTTCTTT. Its protein product is CASSLVETEAFF.

This clonotype was detected many times. The CDR3 is CASSLAGLPVSYNEQFF. The CDR3 coding sequence is TGTGCCAGCAGTTTAGCGGGATTACCCGTCTCCTACAATGAGCAGTTCTTC. This chain joins TRBV12-3 or TRBV12-4 and TRBJ2-1; D gene uncertain. The CDR3 runs to 17 residues. Trimming removed 0 bases from V and 0 bases from J, with 12 bases in between.

The table lists this clonotype with many counts. J is TRBJ2-6 and V is TRBV7-3; no clear D gene. The CDR3 contains 15 residues. Germline lookup yields CDR1 SGHTA and CDR2 FQGTGA. Trimming removed 5 bases at V and 4 bases at J, with 12 bases between. Here the CDR3 DNA reads TGTGCCAGCAGCCCGGACGCCCCGGGGGCCAACGTCCTGACTTTC. Its protein is CASSPDAPGANVLTF.

This clonotype was counted ten times or more. This rearrangement joins TRBV7-9 to TRBJ2-6; D is undetermined. Germline CDR1 and CDR2: SEHNR and FQNEAQ (reference sequence). The CDR3 length is 15 residues. Trimming took off 4 bases at V and 2 bases at J, with 9 bases between the two ends. The CDR3, as DNA: TGTGCCAGCAGCTATATCAGAGCTGGGGCCAACGTCCTGACTTTC. It yields the protein CASSYIRAGANVLTF.

This clonotype was found many times. This rearrangement joins TRBV14 to TRBJ2-7, with 10 bases fitting TRBD2. The germline CDR1 and CDR2 sequences are SGHDN and FVKESK. The CDR3 runs to 17 residues. V lost 1 base, J lost 4 bases, and 10 bases stayed unmatched. The CDR3 sequence: CASSQVGSSGSRYEQYF. The CDR3 DNA reads as TGTGCCAGCAGCCAAGTCGGTTCTAGCGGGAGCAGGTACGAGCAGTACTTC.

This clonotype was detected ten times or more. The V and J genes are TRBV7-2 and TRBJ1-2, with D perhaps TRBD1 (5 bases). Germline loops: CDR1 SGHTA, CDR2 FQGNSA. V dropped 7 bases and J dropped 0 bases, with 18 bases sitting between them. There are 16 residues in the CDR3. CDR3 coding DNA: TGTGCCAGCAATCCGCGAGTGACAGAAGCTAACTATGGCTACACCTTC. This codes for CASNPRVTEANYGYTF.

This clonotype has ten or more counts. This sequence joins TRBV12-3 or TRBV12-4 and TRBJ1-2; 8 bases are shared with TRBD1. V lost 5 bases and J lost 8; bases outside the gene matches: 7. This CDR3 contains 13 residues. This CDR3 is CASSIDRGGGYTF. DNA for the CDR3: TGTGCCAGCAGTATCGACAGGGGAGGCGGCTACACCTTC.